Listed below are T cell receptor beta chains from one sample, sequenced in a study of cytomegalovirus exposure and HLA in healthy donors. Here immunoSEQ multiplex PCR was the method, and the copy in TCRdb shows in-frame clones only, minus some. The sample gives some 110,000 clones, about two thirds of which show up once; 0.79% is in the top ten. Sequencing used PBMCs. The source of these receptors is a boy younger than 18 in good health and CMV-seronegative. Each CDR3 is given with its conserved first and last residue. D genes are given only for firm matches. Where a row states a size, it is once, few, many or the class of an expanded clone; other rows omit it.

clone size: -; D gene: -; J gene: TRBJ1-3; V gene: TRBV5-6; CDR3 protein: CASSPTFRNTIYF; CDR3 DNA: TGTGCCAGCAGCCCAACATTCCGAAACACCATATATTTT
clone size: -; D gene: TRBD1; J gene: TRBJ1-1; V gene: TRBV7-8; CDR3 protein: CASSLETGYTEAFF; CDR3 DNA: TGTGCCAGCAGCTTAGAGACAGGGTATACTGAAGCTTTCTTT
clone size: -; D gene: TRBD1; J gene: TRBJ2-1; V gene: TRBV5-6; CDR3 protein: CASSQFGTVNNEQFF; CDR3 DNA: TGTGCCAGCAGCCAATTCGGGACAGTAAACAATGAGCAGTTCTTC
clone size: -; D gene: TRBD1; J gene: TRBJ1-1; V gene: TRBV7-9; CDR3 protein: CASSRDRENTEAFF; CDR3 DNA: TGTGCCAGCAGCCGGGACAGAGAGAACACTGAAGCTTTCTTT
clone size: -; D gene: -; J gene: TRBJ2-7; V gene: TRBV6-5; CDR3 protein: CASSQGGEQYF; CDR3 DNA: TGTGCCAGCAGTCAAGGAGGGGAGCAGTACTTC
clone size: few; D gene: -; J gene: TRBJ2-6; V gene: TRBV14; CDR3 protein: CASSRQFLSGANVLTF; CDR3 DNA: TGTGCCAGCAGCCGACAGTTTCTCTCTGGGGCCAACGTCCTGACTTTC
clone size: -; D gene: -; J gene: TRBJ1-2; V gene: TRBV30; CDR3 protein: CAWSEGQGWAIYTF; CDR3 DNA: TGTGCCTGGAGTGAAGGGCAGGGATGGGCCATCTACACCTTC
clone size: -; D gene: -; J gene: TRBJ2-1; V gene: TRBV6-6; CDR3 protein: CASSYVDEQFF; CDR3 DNA: TGTGCCAGCAGTTATGTCGATGAGCAGTTCTTC
clone size: -; D gene: -; J gene: TRBJ1-4; V gene: TRBV27; CDR3 protein: CASSLFATGFSNEKLFF; CDR3 DNA: TGTGCCAGCAGTTTATTCGCCACAGGGTTTTCTAATGAAAAACTGTTTTTT
clone size: -; D gene: -; J gene: TRBJ1-2; V gene: TRBV28; CDR3 protein: CASSPGLHGYTF; CDR3 DNA: TGTGCCAGCAGCCCAGGACTGCATGGCTACACCTTC
clone size: -; D gene: -; J gene: TRBJ1-4; V gene: TRBV28; CDR3 protein: CASSPRGGVGEKLFF; CDR3 DNA: TGTGCCAGCAGTCCCCGGGGAGGGGTAGGGGAAAAACTGTTTTTT
clone size: few; D gene: -; J gene: TRBJ2-1; V gene: TRBV7-3; CDR3 protein: CASSLNARGSSYNEQFF; CDR3 DNA: TGTGCCAGCAGCTTAAATGCTCGGGGGAGCTCCTACAATGAGCAGTTCTTC
clone size: -; D gene: -; J gene: TRBJ2-1; V gene: TRBV25-1; CDR3 protein: CASSAVNEQFF; CDR3 DNA: TGTGCCAGCAGTGCGGTTAATGAGCAGTTCTTC
clone size: once; D gene: TRBD1; J gene: TRBJ1-2; V gene: TRBV4-3; CDR3 protein: CASSQETGKHGYTF; CDR3 DNA: TGCGCCAGCAGCCAAGAGACAGGGAAGCATGGCTACACCTTC
clone size: -; D gene: TRBD1; J gene: TRBJ1-1; V gene: TRBV5-1; CDR3 protein: CASSLMTGVTEAFF; CDR3 DNA: TGCGCCAGCAGCCTTATGACAGGGGTCACTGAAGCTTTCTTT
clone size: -; D gene: TRBD1; J gene: TRBJ2-7; V gene: TRBV6-5; CDR3 protein: CASRIDRDSSYEQYF; CDR3 DNA: TGTGCCAGCAGGATCGACCGGGACAGCTCCTACGAGCAGTACTTC
clone size: -; D gene: -; J gene: TRBJ2-6; V gene: TRBV9; CDR3 protein: CASSRPRGSGANVLTF; CDR3 DNA: TGTGCCAGCAGCCGGCCAAGGGGTTCTGGGGCCAACGTCCTGACTTTC
clone size: -; D gene: -; J gene: TRBJ1-6; V gene: TRBV9; CDR3 protein: CASSVGSINSPLHF; CDR3 DNA: TGTGCCAGCAGCGTTGGCTCCATTAATTCACCCCTCCACTTT
clone size: once; D gene: -; J gene: TRBJ2-7; V gene: TRBV7-8; CDR3 protein: CASSFVRTYEQYF; CDR3 DNA: TGTGCCAGCAGCTTCGTCAGAACCTACGAGCAGTACTTC
clone size: -; D gene: TRBD1; J gene: TRBJ1-2; V gene: TRBV6-1; CDR3 protein: CASSATGASYGYTF; CDR3 DNA: TGTGCCAGCAGTGCGACAGGGGCTAGTTATGGCTACACCTTC
clone size: -; D gene: TRBD1; J gene: TRBJ2-7; V gene: TRBV7-7; CDR3 protein: CASSRYDRDHEQYF; CDR3 DNA: TGTGCCAGCAGCCGATATGACAGGGACCACGAGCAGTACTTC
clone size: few; D gene: -; J gene: TRBJ2-1; V gene: TRBV5-4; CDR3 protein: CASSVDGSSYNEQFF; CDR3 DNA: TGTGCCAGCAGCGTGGACGGGAGCTCCTACAATGAGCAGTTCTTC
clone size: -; D gene: TRBD2; J gene: TRBJ2-1; V gene: TRBV5-1; CDR3 protein: CASSSSGGSYNEQFF; CDR3 DNA: TGCGCCAGCAGCTCAAGCGGGGGCTCCTACAATGAGCAGTTCTTC
clone size: few; D gene: TRBD1; J gene: TRBJ1-3; V gene: TRBV18; CDR3 protein: CASSPAGTVGNTIYF; CDR3 DNA: TGTGCCAGCTCACCAGCCGGGACAGTTGGAAACACCATATATTTT
clone size: -; D gene: -; J gene: TRBJ1-1; V gene: TRBV28; CDR3 protein: CASSLRGGSTEAFF; CDR3 DNA: TGTGCCAGCAGTTTAAGGGGGGGGAGCACTGAAGCTTTCTTT
clone size: -; D gene: TRBD1; J gene: TRBJ1-3; V gene: TRBV5-4; CDR3 protein: CATGRFEQGIGNTIYF; CDR3 DNA: TGTGCCACCGGACGGTTCGAACAGGGGATTGGAAACACCATATATTTT
clone size: few; D gene: -; J gene: TRBJ2-3; V gene: TRBV5-1; CDR3 protein: CASSLGGLSDTQYF; CDR3 DNA: TGCGCCAGCAGCTTAGGAGGGTTATCAGATACGCAGTATTTT
clone size: few; D gene: TRBD1; J gene: TRBJ1-4; V gene: TRBV5-1; CDR3 protein: CASSLGDSLASEKLFF; CDR3 DNA: TGCGCCAGCAGCTTGGGGGACAGCCTCGCATCGGAAAAACTGTTTTTT
clone size: once; D gene: -; J gene: TRBJ1-1; V gene: TRBV21-1; CDR3 protein: CASSKVQGQNTEAFF; CDR3 DNA: TGTGCCAGCAGCAAAGTACAGGGGCAGAACACTGAAGCTTTCTTT
clone size: -; D gene: TRBD1; J gene: TRBJ2-7; V gene: TRBV30; CDR3 protein: CAWGTGGYEQYF; CDR3 DNA: TGTGCCTGGGGGACAGGGGGATACGAGCAGTACTTC
clone size: -; D gene: -; J gene: TRBJ1-3; V gene: TRBV6-5; CDR3 protein: CASSYKPQTTGNTIYF; CDR3 DNA: TGTGCCAGCAGTTACAAGCCCCAAACTACTGGAAACACCATATATTTT
clone size: -; D gene: TRBD2; J gene: TRBJ2-7; V gene: TRBV7-6; CDR3 protein: CASSFRPGTSGPSEQYF; CDR3 DNA: TGTGCCAGCAGCTTTCGACCCGGGACTAGCGGGCCGAGCGAGCAGTACTTC
clone size: -; D gene: TRBD2; J gene: TRBJ2-3; V gene: TRBV28; CDR3 protein: CASSSLAGGSPGDTQYF; CDR3 DNA: TGTGCCAGCAGTTCCTTAGCGGGAGGCTCCCCCGGGGATACGCAGTATTTT
clone size: -; D gene: -; J gene: TRBJ1-5; V gene: TRBV5-1; CDR3 protein: CASSLGPGGNQPQHF; CDR3 DNA: TGCGCCAGCAGCTTGGGACCCGGGGGCAATCAGCCCCAGCATTTT
clone size: few; D gene: -; J gene: TRBJ1-2; V gene: TRBV29-1; CDR3 protein: CSVESTLYGYTF; CDR3 DNA: TGCAGCGTTGAATCTACCCTCTATGGCTACACCTTC
clone size: -; D gene: TRBD2; J gene: TRBJ2-7; V gene: TRBV28; CDR3 protein: CASRTGTSGSHEQYF; CDR3 DNA: TGTGCCAGCAGAACCGGGACTAGCGGGTCCCACGAGCAGTACTTC
clone size: -; D gene: TRBD2; J gene: TRBJ2-1; V gene: TRBV4-1; CDR3 protein: CASSRPLAGENEQFF; CDR3 DNA: TGCGCCAGCAGCCGGCCACTAGCGGGAGAGAATGAGCAGTTCTTC
clone size: -; D gene: TRBD2; J gene: TRBJ2-1; V gene: TRBV6-6; CDR3 protein: CASGTQRGNEQFF; CDR3 DNA: TGTGCCAGCGGAACTCAGCGGGGCAATGAGCAGTTCTTC
clone size: once; D gene: TRBD1; J gene: TRBJ2-2; V gene: TRBV7-6; CDR3 protein: CASSPRDRGYGELFF; CDR3 DNA: TGTGCCAGCAGCCCCAGGGACAGGGGTTACGGGGAGCTGTTTTTT
clone size: -; D gene: TRBD1; J gene: TRBJ2-7; V gene: TRBV5-1; CDR3 protein: CASSWDRGTGATYEQYF; CDR3 DNA: TGCGCCAGCAGCTGGGACCGGGGGACAGGGGCCACCTACGAGCAGTACTTC
clone size: once; D gene: TRBD1; J gene: TRBJ1-1; V gene: TRBV5-4; CDR3 protein: CASSRQGLGSPEAFF; CDR3 DNA: TGTGCCAGCAGCCGACAGGGCCTTGGTTCCCCTGAAGCTTTCTTT
clone size: -; D gene: TRBD2; J gene: TRBJ2-1; V gene: TRBV28; CDR3 protein: CASSSTGTISYNEQFF; CDR3 DNA: TGTGCCAGCAGTTCTACCGGGACTATAAGCTACAATGAGCAGTTCTTC
clone size: -; D gene: TRBD1; J gene: TRBJ1-5; V gene: TRBV5-1; CDR3 protein: CASSYGTGDQPQHF; CDR3 DNA: TGCGCCAGCAGCTACGGGACAGGGGATCAGCCCCAGCATTTT
clone size: -; D gene: -; J gene: TRBJ2-7; V gene: TRBV11-2; CDR3 protein: CASNQQGHPIF; CDR3 DNA: TGTGCCAGCAACCAACAGGGTCACCCTATCTTC
clone size: -; D gene: -; J gene: TRBJ1-3; V gene: TRBV2; CDR3 protein: CASSVTASGNTIYF; CDR3 DNA: TGTGCCAGCAGTGTGACCGCTAGTGGAAACACCATATATTTT